This TCR beta chain originates from a study of T cells in Graves' hyperthyroidism and ophthalmopathy. Notes on the study in general: Most expanded thyroid clonotypes above 0.001 recurred in blood.

V lost 6 bases and J lost 4, with 15 bases in between. The CDR3 is made up of 14 amino acids. Germline loops: CDR1 SNHLY, CDR2 FYNNEI. Authors of the study amplified TCR beta CDR3 regions from RNA transcripts. An initial round of RT-PCR targeting the TCR CDR3 relied on the HTBI primer set. TCRdb re-analysed the multiplex PCR reads in MiXCR, keeping a single row per CDR3 protein. The sample includes 650,000 to 750,000 distinct CDR3 sequences, 13% to 15% of them seen just once. This clonotype was detected many times. Its antigen is currently unknown. This receptor was identified in a woman under 30 with Graves' hyperthyroidism. Sequenced sample: blood. The genes are TRBV2 and TRBJ2-5, with D unresolved. In nucleotides, the CDR3 is TGTGCCAGCAGCCCAACTACGTTGGGAGAGACCCAGTACTTC. Translation gives CASSPTTLGETQYF.